Sequencing of this T cell receptor (beta chain) was carried out in a study of CD8 T cells in ankylosing spondylitis (dated by TCRdb to between 2016 and 2019). For the study in its entirety: The study set out to find disease-linked TCR variants by profiling T cell receptor beta repertoires in ankylosing spondylitis patients and healthy donors. The whole study cohort included about a hundred healthy donors and about two dozen ankylosing spondylitis patients. Samples of peripheral blood were taken, and for ankylosing spondylitis patients, synovial fluid was collected as well. The investigation overall reported the following: In peripheral blood, the disease-linked clones were found at relatively low frequencies and had a CD8+ phenotype. A TCR beta motif of eight highly homologous amino acid variants appeared characteristic of blood from ankylosing spondylitis patients. Some TCR beta motif variants had previously been reported in synovial fluid and blood of reactive arthritis patients, which suggested common disease-initiation mechanisms. The disease-linked clones were reported to be significantly enriched in matched synovial fluid samples from ankylosing spondylitis patients.

This clonotype was counted many times. There is no known antigen for this receptor. Base qualities were left out, and no much larger clone turns up one base away. The junction shows trimming of 6 bases on V and 7 bases on J, and the gene matches do not reach 9 bases of it. The CDR3 covers 13 residues, taking in both the cysteine and the phenylalanine. The DNA shown is the 39-base CDR3, in frame from base 1. The germline V gene yields SQVTM for CDR1 and ANQGSEA for CDR2. Sequenced on an Illumina HiSeq 2500. TCR beta libraries were prepared by quantitative 5'-RACE with molecular barcodes. The study's own analysis went as follows. To identify disease-linked TCR variants, a new computational method was used, one built on a probabilistic model of VDJ rearrangement. Using fastp trimming at Q25 and MiXCR clonotype assembly, TCRdb reanalyzed the public sequencing data and kept in-frame beta chains. Every entry covers one CDR3 protein and lists the most common genes and DNA from its rows. The V and J calls reflect TCRdb's pipeline rather than the authors' work. This sample holds approximately 250,000 distinct CDR3 sequences; under 30% were observed only once. Around 0.64% of the sample comes from the top ten.

The origin of this receptor is a male donor with ankylosing spondylitis or in good health (not recorded which). Sequences were obtained from blood, either unsorted or a sorted T cell fraction (not recorded which). The receptor chain draws on TRBV29-1 and TRBJ1-2, with 9 bases aligning to TRBD1. At the DNA level, the sequence is TGCAGCGTGAATAAACAGGGGGCTGCTGGCTACACCTTC. It specifies CSVNKQGAAGYTF. The reference TRBV29-1 and TRBJ1-2 proteins fill in what lies around the CDR3, so the full variable domain reads SAVISQKPSRDICQRGTSLTIQCQVDSQVTMMFWYRQQPGQSLTLIATANQGSEATYESGFVIDKFPISRPNLTFSTLTVSNMSPEDSSIYLCSVNKQGAAGYTFGSGTRLTVV.